This TCR beta chain was retrieved from a study of cytomegalovirus exposure and HLA in healthy donors. Notes on the study in general: The study flagged 150 to 200 TCR beta chains as cytomegalovirus-associated.

Using immunoSEQ multiplex PCR, the repertoire was profiled, and TCRdb retains in-frame clones only, with some absent. Counted here are roughly 200,000 clones, approximately 78% occurring once; the ten biggest clones make up 1% to 1.5%. Turning to this clone: The antigen is not known.

The germline V and J ends were trimmed by 2 bases and 5 bases, with 15 bases remaining between them. There are 15 residues in the CDR3. Per germline, CDR1 SNHLY and CDR2 FYNNEI. This TCR was sampled from a woman aged 25 to 39 in good health and CMV-seronegative. Sequencing was carried out using PBMCs. The rearrangement links TRBV2 to TRBJ1-1; D possibly corresponds to TRBD1 (6 bases). The CDR3 coding sequence is TGTGCCAGCAGTGAAAGGGGCAGGGGTTTTACTGAAGCTTTCTTT. Residues: CASSERGRGFTEAFF.